This T cell receptor (beta chain) was documented in a study of blood T cells in healthy people across ages. Study overall: Using template switching, researchers captured about one barcoded beta molecule for each two T cells. Study-wide points: Higher diversity and more naive CD4+ cells were features of long-lived donors, compared to aged donors. Across samples, TCR beta diversity tracked strongly with naive T cell percentage.

CDR3 size: 12 residues. V was cut by 7 bases and J by 3 bases, with 10 bases left in between. Alongside a J-beta primer mix, a sample-barcoded 5' primer served in a second PCR lasting roughly 6 to 11 cycles. TCRdb called the 5' RACE reads again in MiXCR, with one record for every CDR3 protein. The sample records over 600,000 distinct CDR3 sequences, less than 60% being singletons. This clonotype has just a few counts. Its specificity is unknown. The sequenced sample was blood. The chain joins TRBV12-3 or TRBV12-4 to TRBJ2-7; D is possibly TRBD2 (6 bases). This TCR was sampled from a man of 80 years or more in good health. CDR3: CASKRGSYEQYF. In DNA, the CDR3 is TGTGCCAGCAAACGGGGGAGCTACGAGCAGTACTTC.